The rows below give T cell receptor beta chains drawn from one sample of a study of cytomegalovirus exposure and HLA in healthy donors. Only in-frame clones appear in the TCRdb table, and some are missing; sequencing was by immunoSEQ multiplex PCR. This table holds about 160,000 clones, around 60% found once. The specimen sequenced was PBMCs. All receptors come from a woman aged 60-75 years in good health and CMV-seropositive. Both conserved end residues are part of each CDR3.

>TRBJ2-5|TRBV7-9
CASSAPAEETQYF
>TRBJ2-1|TRBV5-1
CASSLDGNSYNEQFF
>TRBJ2-3|TRBV7-2
CASSSLPTSGRAADTQYF
>TRBJ1-5|TRBV28
CASGTGGGQPQHF
>TRBJ2-5|TRBV29-1
CSVEESTVGTQYF
>TRBJ2-2|TRBV4-2
CASSRQGANTGELFF
>TRBJ2-3|TRBV19
CASSTLTGLDTQYF
>TRBJ1-1|TRBV2
CASSRTGSNTEAFF
>TRBJ1-6|TRBV7-2
CASSSRGQGDSPLHF
>TRBJ2-5|TRBV10-3
CAISESLAGETQYF
>TRBJ2-3|TRBV5-1
CASKTGGTDTQYF
>TRBJ2-7|TRBV7-2
CASSLGGSATYEQYF
>TRBJ2-2|TRBV28
CASSLLAGDTGELFF
>TRBJ1-1|TRBV30
CAWSRGSEAFF
>TRBJ2-3|TRBV5-6
CASSLVAVSTDTQYF
>TRBJ2-1|TRBV5-1
CASSSGTGDNEQFF
>TRBJ2-3|TRBV4-3
CASSHRLAATDTQYF
>TRBJ1-5|TRBV4-2
CASSQVGGEGNQPQHF
>TRBJ2-3|TRBV4-2
CASSQELAGGSTDTQYF
>TRBJ1-1|TRBV29-1
CSGRAGTEAFF
>TRBJ2-1|TRBV2
CASIGLAGATFEQFF
>TRBJ2-2|TRBV4-1
CASSQGASGANTGELFF
>TRBJ2-1|TRBV7-2
CASSSSSSGKGEQFF
>TRBJ2-1|TRBV27
CASSLLAGGPHEQFF
>TRBJ1-1|TRBV29-1
CSVALDTGITEAFF
>TRBJ2-1|TRBV5-4
CASSPDRGQSYNEQFF
>TRBJ2-7|TRBV6-5
CASTETSTNEQYF
>TRBJ1-1|TRBV10-3
CAISGEWTEAFF
>TRBJ2-7|TRBV7-8
CASSLEQGVSYEQYF
>TRBJ2-7|TRBV9
CASSVGRQGAYEQYF
>TRBJ2-6|TRBV18
CASSPASTGANVLTF
>TRBJ1-2|TRBV27
CASSSLGQGLKGGYTF
>TRBJ2-2|TRBV19
CASSPRTSPGELFF
>TRBJ2-4|TRBV5-1
CASSPLTSGSQGIQYF
>TRBJ2-2|TRBV4-1
CASRDITGELFF
>TRBJ1-5|TRBV18
CASSPGTDNQPQHF
>TRBJ2-7|TRBV11-1
CASSSSGGTYEQYF
>TRBJ2-1|TRBV2
CASSDGASSYNEQFF
>TRBJ2-1|TRBV7-2
CASSLFRTGALNEQFF
>TRBJ2-5|TRBV30
CAWSVGGGETQYF
>TRBJ1-5|TRBV18
CASSPPEGEDQPQHF